This T cell receptor beta chain was observed in a study of cytomegalovirus exposure and HLA in healthy donors (dated by TCRdb to 2016 to 2017). Turning to the overall study: In an earlier analysis of approximately 640 of the donors, around 300 Gb of sequence data and 117 million unique TCR beta sequences from 150 million to 200 million T cells were reported. Roughly 300 gigabases of sequencing data and 80 million or so unique TCR sequences were included in an early release covering over 600 HLA-typed donors. Among the roughly 430 genotyped donors, around 81% belonged to the genetic ancestry cluster associated with self-reported Caucasian donors. The study aimed to test whether signatures of past pathogen exposure could be identified by cataloging public T cell receptors. Using immunosequencing, the study profiled T cell repertoires from 500 to 800 subjects and related those repertoires to cytomegalovirus serostatus. Besides the first cohort of hundreds of subjects, a separate validation cohort made up of 120 different subjects was used. To predict cytomegalovirus infection status, the study brought together high-throughput TCR immunosequencing, statistical association of individual TCRs with disease status, and machine learning. To study patterns of TCR occurrence, a later analysis re-analyzed previously published TCR beta repertoires from around 660 donors and added high-resolution HLA genotyping. Rather than drawing on any new phenotypic data, the later analysis identified candidate immune exposures from TCR beta sequences and the way those sequences occurred across donors. In an earlier analysis of 550 to 700 of the donors, high-throughput TCR beta sequencing was used to judge whether each TCR beta V gene segment behaved as functional or pseudogenic. Donor age, sex, ethnicity and CMV serostatus were compiled alongside the repertoire data. A later genetic analysis used genome-wide SNP genotypes for about 60% of the roughly 700 donors, treating that subset as a discovery cohort. All discovery cohort repertoires had been generated on a single sequencing platform. HLA typing covered class I and class II loci at four-digit resolution. The number of typed donors differed by locus: roughly 620-640 for A, B, C, DRB1 and DQB1; roughly 510 for DQA1; around 610 for DPA1; and approximately 450 for DPB1. Several DR-DQ haplotypes were handled as single units for association and clustering because linkage in the cohort was strong. Across approximately 400 genotyped donors of the cohort, an average of approximately 200,000 unique TCR beta nucleotide sequences per donor were sequenced, and approximately 17% of those sequences were non-productive. The full study reports these points: A later genetic analysis associated a missense DCLRE1C variant with V-gene and J-gene trimming of TCR beta chains, and an independent cohort replicated the association. Correlated functional status among segregating V segments might reflect linkage disequilibrium, but an unknown experimental factor could not be ruled out. Most TCR sequences were seen in very few donors, while some public TCRs were found in many individuals. Assigning TCR associations to individual alleles was difficult when HLA alleles, especially DR and DQ, strongly co-occurred. For the cohort, immune exposure information was limited to CMV serostatus. The study listed 150 to 200 TCR beta chains as associated with cytomegalovirus. A later analysis associated some 17,000 TCR beta sequences with specific HLA alleles at a false discovery rate of 0.05. According to the authors, the approach could potentially be generalized to other disease states and immunological phenotypes. Cytomegalovirus status was reported to be diagnosed by the classifier with high specificity and sensitivity in both the original and validation cohorts. This cohort had only TCR beta chains sequenced, and the lack of alpha or paired-chain data limited which features could be detected. In vitro tests confirmed that a few of the cytomegalovirus-associated TCR beta chains recognize cytomegalovirus antigens. HLA typing was unavailable for some donors at each locus, so association tests used only the typed subset. Compared with equally common non-associated chains, HLA-associated TCR beta chains in a later analysis were more clonally expanded and had lower generation probabilities. According to a later analysis, parvovirus B19, influenza, CMV and Epstein-Barr virus appeared linked to several top co-occurrence clusters. A later analysis found that most CMV-associated TCR beta chains appeared HLA-restricted, with HLA associations seemingly driven largely by CMV exposure. In an earlier analysis of more than 500 of the donors, most TCR beta V segments appeared in productive rearrangements about 87% or about 30% of the time, broadly matching IMGT annotations. Some IMGT-functional V segments, including TRBV6-2 and TRBV6-3, could not be distinguished by the 87-base-pair reads and were therefore excluded. The sequencing pipeline was judged likely to have produced a cluster of highly shared sequence variants as a technical artifact. Compared with the roughly 600-donor mean, donors in an Asian-associated ancestry cluster had fewer N-insertions in productive TCRs, according to a later genetic analysis. Sequencing depth was assumed to be roughly uniform across donors in the presence/absence analyses, though that assumption may not hold. A later analysis found that TCR association rates varied across HLA loci, with DRB1 alleles showing the most associated TCRs and HLA-C alleles the fewest. A further reported finding was that TCR beta sequences accurately predicted the HLA-A and HLA-B alleles for most subjects in the first cohort. Because counts were too low, roughly 17 rarely observed V segments, including chromosome 9 orphons, were left out of the earlier analysis of 500 to 750 of the donors.

The cysteine opens and the phenylalanine closes a CDR3 of 18 amino acids. Only the CDR3 portion is preserved as DNA: 54 bases, with reading frame beginning at the first base. According to the germline V gene (reference sequence), CDR1 reads MNHEY and CDR2 reads SMNVEV. From V the trimming removes 7 bases and from J it removes 2 bases, while the gene matches leave 17 bases of the junction unaccounted for. The library was made by the immunoSEQ multiplex PCR assay. For the multiplex PCR, a mixture combining 60 forward primers for TCR Vbeta segments and 13 reverse primers for TCR Jbeta segments was used. A multiplex PCR assay on genomic DNA amplified the CDR3 region of rearranged TCR beta genes. The Illumina HiSeq System was used to sequence the amplified TCR beta libraries as 87-base-pair reads. The original methods were these. A later analysis tallied roughly 78 million unique TCR beta chains across the 660 or so repertoires, and approximately 12 million of those chains were shared by two or more donors. Raw reads were error-corrected and collapsed into unique sequences with a nearest-neighbor algorithm that merged closely related sequences to remove PCR and sequencing errors. V, D and J gene segments were assigned by aligning CDR3 sequences to IMGT reference sequences. For a sequence to be retained, at least a six-nucleotide match to both a V gene segment and a J gene segment was required. A rearrangement counted as productive if the CDR3 had no stop codons and remained in frame with V and J, and every other rearrangement counted as non-productive. Following IMGT convention, CDR3 was defined as the stretch from the second conserved V-encoded cysteine up to the conserved J-encoded phenylalanine. The earlier analysis of 587 of the donors excluded sequences that lacked an unambiguous match to a single V gene segment. An earlier analysis of a few hundred of the donors classified V segments as functional when productive rearrangements were above 56.7% and as segregating when the standard deviation between donors was above 5%. A statistical classification framework was built to diagnose cytomegalovirus status from the catalog of TCR beta chain sequences. In a later analysis, TCR nucleotide sequences were compared against IMGT/GENE-DB human TR gene sequences so that V and J genes could be assigned. The TCRdist pipeline was used in a later analysis to assign CDR3 sequences and most-parsimonious VDJ recombination scenarios. A later analysis defined each TCR beta chain by its CDR3 amino acid sequence plus V-gene family, and excluded reads lacking a unique V-gene family. In a later analysis, fewer than 650 highly shared, low-generation-probability nucleotide sequences were removed to address suspected cross-contamination and a sequencing artifact. A later analysis calculated a clonal expansion index for each public chain from normalized within-repertoire ranks of inferred template counts. Generation probabilities in a later analysis came from a VDJ recombination model fitted to out-of-frame rearrangements, and those results were checked against IGoR. A later analysis scored TCR-TCR, TCR-HLA and TCR-CMV co-occurrence with hypergeometric tests, applying a repertoire-size bias correction to TCR pairs. A later analysis estimated false discovery rates by permuting HLA or CMV assignments 20 times. In a later analysis, co-occurring TCRs were grouped with DBSCAN, and TCRdist sequence similarity was added when clustering was performed within HLA-allele-positive subsets. Repertoires with fewer than 30,000 or more than 120,000 public chains were left out of co-occurrence clustering, as were several repertoires with anomalous nucleotide sharing. Sourced from immuneACCESS, this table was stored by TCRdb with only in-frame sequences that have V and J called. A share of the clones is absent; for the studies checked, an unresolved V gene accounts for under half, and the remainder has no known explanation. V and J calls and clone size are given by that table; D and trimming were obtained from the DNA. This sample holds approximately 180,000 clones; over 75% were observed only once. The ten largest clonotypes hold 1.5% to 2% of the sample.

The cohort was made up of under 800 healthy bone marrow donors. Cohort members were all nominally healthy when sampled, although unrecorded immune exposures were likely present. The donor was CMV seronegative and belonged to the group of around 400 seronegative cohort members. Each donor provided a peripheral blood sample, and peripheral blood mononuclear cells were used for TCR beta sequencing. The Qiagen DNeasy Blood Extraction Kit was used to extract genomic DNA from the blood cell samples. To note about this clone: Its antigen is unknown. No base-level quality is on record; no much larger clone is a single base apart.

The chain employs TRBV27 and TRBJ2-7, with 10 junctional bases fitting TRBD1. The sample comprised PBMCs. This TCR was recovered from a man younger than 30 in good health and CMV-seronegative. The DNA is TGTGCCAGCACCACCCGAGCAAGTCCGGGACAGGGGCCCTACGAGCAGTACTTC. This is translated as CASTTRASPGQGPYEQYF.